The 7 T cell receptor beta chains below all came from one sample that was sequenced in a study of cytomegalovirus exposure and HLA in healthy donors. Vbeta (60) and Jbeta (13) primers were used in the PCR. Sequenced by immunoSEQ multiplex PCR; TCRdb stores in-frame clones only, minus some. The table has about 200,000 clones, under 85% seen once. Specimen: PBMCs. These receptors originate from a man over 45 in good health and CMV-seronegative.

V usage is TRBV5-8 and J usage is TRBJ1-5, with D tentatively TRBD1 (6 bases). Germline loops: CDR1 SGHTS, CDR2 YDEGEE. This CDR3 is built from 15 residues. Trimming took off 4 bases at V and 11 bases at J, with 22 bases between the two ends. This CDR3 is CASSQSYRVIRAQHF. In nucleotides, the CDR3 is TGTGCCAGCAGCCAATCTTACAGGGTAATCAGGGCCCAGCATTTT. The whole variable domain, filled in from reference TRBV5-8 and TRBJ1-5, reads EAGVTQSPTHLIKTRGQQATLRCSPISGHTSVYWYQQALGLGLQFLLWYDEGEERNRGNFPPRFSGRQFPNYSSELNVNALELEDSALYLCASSQSYRVIRAQHFGDGTRLSIL.

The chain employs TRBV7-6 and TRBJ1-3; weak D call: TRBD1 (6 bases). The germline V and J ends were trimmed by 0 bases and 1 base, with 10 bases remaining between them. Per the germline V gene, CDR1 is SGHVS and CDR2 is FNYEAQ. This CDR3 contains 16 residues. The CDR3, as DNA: TGTGCCAGCAGCTTAGCCGGACAGTCATCTGGAAACACCATATATTTT. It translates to CASSLAGQSSGNTIYF. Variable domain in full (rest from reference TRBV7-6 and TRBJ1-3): GAGVSQSPRYKVTKRGQDVALRCDPISGHVSLYWYRQALGQGPEFLTYFNYEAQQDKSGLPNDRFSAERPEGSISTLTIQRTEQRDSAMYRCASSLAGQSSGNTIYFGEGSWLTVV.

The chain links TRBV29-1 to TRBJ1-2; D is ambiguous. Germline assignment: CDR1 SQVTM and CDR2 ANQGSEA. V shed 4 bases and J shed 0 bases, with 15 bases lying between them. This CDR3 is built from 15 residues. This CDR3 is CSVVAADTPNYGYTF. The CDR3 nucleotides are TGCAGCGTTGTTGCAGCAGACACCCCTAACTATGGCTACACCTTC.

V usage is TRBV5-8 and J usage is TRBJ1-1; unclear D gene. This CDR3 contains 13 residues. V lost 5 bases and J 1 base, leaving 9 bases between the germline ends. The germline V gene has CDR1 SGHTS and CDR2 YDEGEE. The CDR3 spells CASSPGWNTEAFF. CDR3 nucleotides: TGTGCCAGCAGTCCCGGGTGGAACACTGAAGCTTTCTTT.

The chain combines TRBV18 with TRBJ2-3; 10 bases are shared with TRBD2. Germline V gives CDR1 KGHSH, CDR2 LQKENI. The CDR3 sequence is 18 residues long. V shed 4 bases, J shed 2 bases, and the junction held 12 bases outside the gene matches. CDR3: CASSLQTSGSGPTDTQYF. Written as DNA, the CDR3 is TGTGCCAGCTCACTTCAGACTAGCGGGTCTGGTCCCACAGATACGCAGTATTTT.

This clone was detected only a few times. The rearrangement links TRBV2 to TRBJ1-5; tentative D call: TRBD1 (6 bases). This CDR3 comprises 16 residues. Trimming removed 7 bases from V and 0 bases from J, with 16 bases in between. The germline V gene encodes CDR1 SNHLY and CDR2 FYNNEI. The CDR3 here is CASKQGPLYSNQPQHF. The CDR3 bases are TGTGCCAGCAAACAGGGTCCTTTATATAGCAATCAGCCCCAGCATTTT.

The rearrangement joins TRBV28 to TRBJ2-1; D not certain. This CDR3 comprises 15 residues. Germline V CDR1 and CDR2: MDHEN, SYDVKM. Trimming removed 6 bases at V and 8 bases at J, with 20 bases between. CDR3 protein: CASRPPARGHDEQFF. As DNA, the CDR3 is TGTGCCAGCAGACCCCCGGCCCGAGGTCACGATGAGCAGTTCTTC.